Listed below are T cell receptor beta chains from one sample, sequenced in a study of STAT3 mutations in large granular lymphocyte leukemia. Clones were read by immunoSEQ multiplex PCR, and TCRdb kept only the in-frame ones, dropping some. The table has under 35,000 clones, approximately 84% seen once. Material for sequencing was peripheral blood mononuclear cells. The receptor source for this set is a man aged 60 to 69 with T-cell large granular lymphocyte leukemia. Some clones in this sample may be carry-over from other donors' samples. Each CDR3 is given with its conserved first and last residue. The order of the fields is V gene, J gene, D gene, CDR3 protein. A D gene is named only where the DNA matches it firmly.

>TRBV20-1|TRBJ2-5|-
CSASRFLCGYF
>TRBV9|TRBJ1-4|-
CASSAQEGVNEKLFF
>TRBV5-4|TRBJ2-2|-
CASSPPAGPNTGELFF
>TRBV7-2|TRBJ1-1|-
CASSGGAGTEAFF
>TRBV11-2|TRBJ2-5|TRBD2
CASSSRLAEGSRETQYF
>TRBV25-1|TRBJ2-5|-
CASSEYAVQETQYF
>TRBV27|TRBJ2-3|-
CASRYLDRGTTSDTQYF
>TRBV18|TRBJ2-1|-
CASSPLGPDNEQFF
>TRBV7-2|TRBJ1-3|-
CASVGGQPGDTIYF
>TRBV30|TRBJ1-2|-
CAWSVGQISNYGYTF
>TRBV7-9|TRBJ2-7|-
CASSLEDSSLGQYF
>TRBV29-1|TRBJ2-3|-
CSVEALLGPGGGISPF
>TRBV25-1|TRBJ1-4|TRBD1
CASSEGRDRDEKLFF
>TRBV5-6|TRBJ1-1|-
CASRDTGLGDTEAFF
>TRBV28|TRBJ2-7|TRBD2
CASGRGTYEQYF
>TRBV11-2|TRBJ2-6|-
CASSLGVGSGANVLTF
>TRBV9|TRBJ2-5|TRBD2
CASSVGGLAGTETQYF
>TRBV5-1|TRBJ2-1|TRBD2
CASSLSGRGNEQFF
>TRBV6-5|TRBJ1-5|-
CASSLGQKNQPQHF
>TRBV20-1|TRBJ2-7|-
CSARRTPEEYF
>TRBV7-2|TRBJ1-2|TRBD1
CASSPAGTENYGYTF
>TRBV7-2|TRBJ2-1|TRBD2
CASSSWGGGRAINEQFF
>TRBV27|TRBJ2-7|TRBD2
CATAPGLAGGVYEQYF
>TRBV10-3|TRBJ2-1|TRBD2
CAIKAASGLASNEQFF
>TRBV4-3|TRBJ1-2|-
CASSQDRNFNYGYTF
>TRBV30|TRBJ1-3|-
CAWSVQGGLAGNTIYF
>TRBV7-9|TRBJ1-4|-
CASSLDRGGEKLFF
>TRBV19|TRBJ1-5|-
CASRDSNQPQHF
>TRBV5-6|TRBJ1-2|TRBD1
CASSGAGTEIGYGYTF
>TRBV30|TRBJ2-1|-
CAWSGTRRGYNEQFF
>TRBV2|TRBJ2-7|TRBD2
CASSEERERIGF
>TRBV14|TRBJ1-2|TRBD1
CASSQDSFAGGYRYGYTF
>TRBV9|TRBJ1-1|-
CASSPLTPEAFF
>TRBV4-2|TRBJ2-1|TRBD2
CASSQEGLAGYNEQFF
>TRBV7-9|TRBJ1-2|-
CASSLEAAGGYTF
>TRBV7-9|TRBJ1-2|TRBD1
CASSPRDRGRGDYGYTF
>TRBV30|TRBJ2-7|-
CAWSVGSRPPDEQYF
>TRBV2|TRBJ2-7|-
CASSSRLGPYEQYF
>TRBV30|TRBJ2-1|-
CAWSVPGLNSYNEQFF
>TRBV5-4|TRBJ1-1|TRBD1
CASSSPGTGNTEAFF
>TRBV25-1|TRBJ1-4|-
CASSPSDSREKLFF
>TRBV5-1|TRBJ2-5|TRBD1
CASSSNTDRGETQYF
>TRBV9|TRBJ1-1|-
CASSVGALGNTEAFF
>TRBV11-2|TRBJ2-7|TRBD2
CASSSTSGREYF
>TRBV7-2|TRBJ2-3|TRBD2
CASSLARETSGSTDTQYF
>TRBV15|TRBJ2-3|TRBD2
CATSRDKRTSGPDTQYF
>TRBV9|TRBJ2-1|-
CASSVRSGSSYNEQFF
>TRBV7-9|TRBJ1-4|-
CASSMGRVPNEKLFF
>TRBV5-1|TRBJ1-6|-
CASSFRDTNNSPLHF
>TRBV6-6|TRBJ1-1|TRBD1
CASSYTQGLTEAFF
>TRBV4-2|TRBJ2-7|TRBD2
CASSQGSGTLADEQYF
>TRBV10-3|TRBJ1-2|-
CAISAGGPGGYTF
>TRBV29-1|TRBJ2-1|TRBD2
CSLAGGGPYNEQFF
>TRBV18|TRBJ1-5|-
CASSPYRDNQPQHF
>TRBV9|TRBJ2-7|-
CASSRGALYEQYF